What follows describes a single T cell receptor (beta chain). The antigen remains unidentified. TCRdb's table, derived via immunoSEQ multiplex PCR, lists solely in-frame clones and lacks some. The repertoire holds just over 70,000 clones, with 84% as singletons. These data originate in a study of graft-versus-host responses after intestinal transplantation. Study summary: Transplant types were multivisceral, liver-intestinal, or isolated intestinal. Every transplant recipient was induced with anti-thymocyte globulin, then maintained on tacrolimus and steroids for 2 to 4 years.

Whole-study results and caveats: Recipient-marrow GvH clones were detected, some having first appeared in ileum or blood. The highest levels of circulating GvH clones went along with early declines in HvG clones after transplant.

V was shortened by 4 bases and J by 5 bases, with 18 bases between the two germline ends. There are 15 residues in the CDR3. Looked up from germline, CDR1 is SGDLS and CDR2 is YYNGEE. This sample comprised unstimulated CD4+ T cells sorted from spleen or lymph node cells, obtained before transplant. V gene TRBV9 combines with J gene TRBJ2-5; a possible D gene is TRBD2 (5 bases). This clonotype originated in a human donor who was the organ donor for an intestinal transplant. DNA of the CDR3: TGTGCCAGCAGCACCCGGGGAGACAATTTGGAGACCCAGTACTTC. Residues: CASSTRGDNLETQYF.